The source of this T cell receptor beta chain is a study of ipilimumab plus nivolumab after autologous stem cell transplantation. The wider study: The myeloma group: high-risk transplant-naive, or relapse within 3 years after first autologous transplant.

Patients got ipilimumab 1 mg/kg beginning 14 to 28 days post-transplant. Through week 26, nivolumab 3 mg/kg IV was given weeks 1, 4, 7, 10, then biweekly. Produced via immunoSEQ multiplex PCR; TCRdb's table is partial and in-frame only. The sample has thousands of clones, around four fifths seen once; the top ten hold over 15%. With 6 bases removed from V and 2 bases from J, the gap between germline ends came to 14 bases. The CDR3 extends over 14 amino acids. The V gene's germline CDR1 is SGHRS and CDR2 YFSETQ. The chain combines TRBV5-1 with TRBJ2-5, with D possibly being TRBD2 (5 bases). The source of this sequence is a male donor with multiple myeloma. Sequenced material: PBMCs, taken in a trial of ipilimumab plus nivolumab as post-transplant consolidation. The CDR3 sequence is CASKLREQQETQYF. In DNA, the CDR3 is TGCGCCAGCAAACTCCGGGAACAACAAGAGACCCAGTACTTC. The full variable domain, with the rest looked up from reference TRBV5-1 and TRBJ2-5, is KAGVTQTPRYLIKTRGQQVTLSCSPISGHRSVSWYQQTPGQGLQFLFEYFSETQRNKGNFPGRFSGRQFSNSRSEMNVSTLELGDSALYLCASKLREQQETQYFGPGTRLLVL.